Following are 2 T cell receptor beta chains from one sample sequenced in a study of T cells of healthy individuals. TCRdb redid the calling of the 5' RACE reads with MiXCR, one entry per CDR3 protein. The sample lists around 98,000 distinct CDR3 sequences, around 17% occurring once. The receptor set was obtained from a human donor in good health.

This chain joins TRBV7-2 and TRBJ2-4; no clear D. Germline V gives CDR1 SGHTA, CDR2 FQGNSA. The CDR3 length is 15 residues. V lost 4 bases and J 1 base, leaving 11 bases between the germline ends. The CDR3 DNA sequence: TGTGCCAGCAGCTCAGGACCGAGGGCCAAAAACATTCAGTACTTC. Translating gives CASSSGPRAKNIQYF.

There are many counts of this clonotype. The genes are TRBV20-1 and TRBJ2-3; D is unresolved. V was pared by 5 bases and J by 2 bases, with 8 bases between. Germline CDR1 is DFQATT and CDR2 is SNEGSKA (reference sequence). The CDR3 extends over 12 amino acids. The CDR3 here is CSAPRYTDTQYF. The CDR3 bases are TGCAGTGCTCCAAGATACACAGATACGCAGTATTTT.